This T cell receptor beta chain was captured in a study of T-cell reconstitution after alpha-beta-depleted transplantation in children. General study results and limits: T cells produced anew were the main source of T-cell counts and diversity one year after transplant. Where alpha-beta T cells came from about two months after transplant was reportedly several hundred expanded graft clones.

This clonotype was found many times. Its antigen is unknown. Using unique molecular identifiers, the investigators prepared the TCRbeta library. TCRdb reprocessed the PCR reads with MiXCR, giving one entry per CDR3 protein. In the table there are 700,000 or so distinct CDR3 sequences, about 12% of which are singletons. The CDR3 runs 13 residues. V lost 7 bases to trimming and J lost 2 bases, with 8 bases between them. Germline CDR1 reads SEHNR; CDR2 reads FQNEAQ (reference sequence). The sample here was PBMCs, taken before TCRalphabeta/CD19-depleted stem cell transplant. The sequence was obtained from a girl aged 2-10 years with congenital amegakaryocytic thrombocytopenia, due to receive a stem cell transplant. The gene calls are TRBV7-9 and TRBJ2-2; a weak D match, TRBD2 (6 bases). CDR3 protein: CASIAENTGELFF. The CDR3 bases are TGTGCCAGCATAGCGGAAAACACCGGGGAGCTGTTTTTT.